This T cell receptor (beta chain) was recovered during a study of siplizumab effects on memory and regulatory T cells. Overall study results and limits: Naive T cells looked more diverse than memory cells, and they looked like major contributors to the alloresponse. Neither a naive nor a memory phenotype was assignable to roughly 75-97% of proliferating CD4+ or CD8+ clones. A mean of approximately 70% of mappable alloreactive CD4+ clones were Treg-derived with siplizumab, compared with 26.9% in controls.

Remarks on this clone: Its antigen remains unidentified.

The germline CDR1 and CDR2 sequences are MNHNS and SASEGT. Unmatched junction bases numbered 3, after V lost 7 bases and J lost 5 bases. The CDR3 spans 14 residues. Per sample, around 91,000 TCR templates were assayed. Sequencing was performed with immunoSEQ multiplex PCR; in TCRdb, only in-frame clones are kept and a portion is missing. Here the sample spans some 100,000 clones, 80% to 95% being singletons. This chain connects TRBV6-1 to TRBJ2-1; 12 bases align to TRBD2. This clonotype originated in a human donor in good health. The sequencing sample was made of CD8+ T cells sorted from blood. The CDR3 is CASIRTSGNNEQFF. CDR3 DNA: TGTGCCAGCATCCGGACTAGCGGGAACAATGAGCAGTTCTTC.